This TCR beta chain was captured by sequencing in a study of T cell responses to AZD1222 COVID-19 vaccine (TCRdb year 2021). Background for the entire study: TCR sequencing was performed for over 230 trial participants, of whom 200 to 210 were given two doses of AZD1222 and some 25 were given two doses of MenACWY control vaccine. Trial participants were enrolled by age into 18-55, 56-69 and 70-plus year subgroups, with about 150, 28 and 57 TCR-sequenced participants respectively. The study at large found these results: Because no samples from the day 14 peak response were available, repertoires could be characterized only after the peak T cell response. Conclusions about previously exposed vaccinees were limited because only six AZD1222 recipients were SARS-CoV-2 seropositive at baseline. The 56-69-year group was small, and its depth increase did not reach significance, likely because of low power. Reportedly, close to half of the unique spike-specific TCRs recognized epitopes lying outside the regions that are mutated in the B.1.351 and B.1.1.7 variants. The whole spike protein was spanned by vaccine-associated CD4 TCRs, and dominant responses were seen in regions 160-218 and 743-854. Participants were mostly white British and included more females than males, and it was suggested by the authors that clonal diversity may have been underestimated. Spike-specific TCR breadth and depth rose significantly after two AZD1222 doses compared with day 0 and with MenACWY recipients.

The label giving this sample's time point can be read as: baseline before first vaccination. This sample's treatment or condition label indicates: meningococcal conjugate vaccine given as trial control. The vaccinee samples were drawn from two UK trials, COV001 and COV002, one of which was a single-blind randomized controlled phase 2/3 trial testing AZD1222 (ChAdOx1 nCoV-19) in healthy adults. Trial participant PBMC samples were collected at day 0 and day 28 after the second dose for TCRbeta chain sequencing. On this clone itself: There is no known antigen for this receptor. No base qualities exist here, and no much larger clone lies one base off it.

CDR1 is given as SGHRS and CDR2 as YFSETQ, both from the germline V gene. The trim is 4 bases for V and 3 bases for J, with a gap of 15 bases between the germline ends. The CDR3 runs 15 residues from the cysteine to the phenylalanine. Only the CDR3 portion is preserved as DNA: 45 bases, with reading frame beginning at the first base. The CDR3 regions of human TCRbeta chains were subjected to immunosequencing. The authors' pipeline ran thus. TCRs in the repertoires were compared against a reference library of SARS-CoV-2-specific TCRs that had been generated with the MIRA antigen-specificity platform. Breadth was defined as the fraction of unique TCRs that were SARS-CoV-2-associated, and depth was defined as the fraction of total T cells that were SARS-CoV-2-associated. Each spike-specific TCR was assigned to its reactive spike region and to a CD4 or CD8 class using the MIRA data. Log10-transformed breadth and depth values were compared by one-way ANOVA with Sidak's multiple comparisons tests. TCRdb re-hosts the immuneACCESS table, in-frame sequences only. Its copies lack some clones; in the studies checked, an unresolved V gene accounts for under half of them, and the cause for the rest is not known. From that table come the V and J calls and clone size; the DNA was used to work out D and trimming. The sample includes about 76,000 clones, with 88% observed a single time. The top ten constitute approximately 4.5% of the sample.

Recombination joined TRBV5-1 with TRBJ2-3, with the D call perhaps TRBD1 or TRBD2, as 5 bases match in each case. This receptor was obtained from an adult in good health. The material sequenced was peripheral blood, taken on day 0 of MenACWY control vaccination. The DNA reads as follows: TGCGCCAGCAGCCCCTCGGGGCAGAGTACAGATACGCAGTATTTT. Protein translation: CASSPSGQSTDTQYF.